This entry features one T cell receptor beta chain sequence. The antigen remains unidentified. Looked up from germline, CDR1 is DFQATT and CDR2 is SNEGSKA (reference sequence). This CDR3 region has 13 residues. V gave up 4 bases and J gave up 8 bases; unmatched junction bases: 10. TCRdb re-derived calls from the 5' RACE reads in MiXCR, one entry per CDR3 protein. Of around 1.7 million distinct CDR3 sequences in the sample, about 32% were seen once. This record belongs to a study of identical twins. Points from the study as a whole: Partial confounding of zero-insertion analyses by invariant MAIT and iNKT cells was possible. When twins shared out-of-frame alpha sequences, those sequences had excess low generation probability.

The V gene is TRBV20-1, the J gene TRBJ1-2; TRBD1 aligns across 7 bases. This sequence originates from a newborn girl in good health. Sequencing was performed on cord blood. CDR3 DNA: TGCAGTGCTACCGAGGGGGCGAAAATCGGCTACACCTTC. It encodes CSATEGAKIGYTF.